A single sample gave rise to the 10 T cell receptor beta chains below, sequenced in a study of cytomegalovirus exposure and HLA in healthy donors. The PCR had 60 Vbeta and 13 Jbeta primers. Measured with immunoSEQ multiplex PCR; TCRdb has only the in-frame clones, and not every one. Of roughly 200,000 clones in the sample, about 80% were seen once. The sequenced sample was PBMCs. Receptors were obtained from a woman aged 40 to 55 in good health and CMV-seronegative.

This clone has just one count. The junction departs from the called germline gene at one end, perhaps through a read error. The identical CDR3 is also encoded by other nucleotide sequences in the sample. This chain connects TRBV27 to TRBJ1-2; D gene ambiguous. There are 10 residues in the CDR3. Germline lookup yields CDR1 MNHEY and CDR2 SMNVEV (reference sequence). DNA for the CDR3: TGCGCCAACATAGGACTCGGCTACACCTTC. Translated: CANIGLGYTF.

This chain joins TRBV27 and TRBJ2-7; 7 nucleotides line up with TRBD1. The V gene end was trimmed by 7 bases and the J gene end by 2 bases; junction bases not matched to a gene: 8. CDR3 length: 14 amino acids. Germline V gives CDR1 MNHEY, CDR2 SMNVEV (reference sequence). The CDR3 spells CASTPGTVPYEQYF. The CDR3 DNA is TGTGCCAGCACCCCCGGGACAGTCCCCTACGAGCAGTACTTC.

The V call is TRBV5-5, the J call TRBJ1-4, with TRBD1 matching 9 bases. Losses at the gene ends were 5 bases for V and 6 bases for J; bases not matched to a gene: 5. The CDR3 contains 14 residues. In germline, CDR1 is SGHKS, CDR2 YYEKEE (reference sequence). Here the CDR3 reads CASSSGQGYEKLFF. The CDR3 bases are TGTGCCAGCAGTTCGGGACAGGGATATGAAAAACTGTTTTTT.

The chain recombines TRBV25-1 with TRBJ1-6, with D uncertain. V lost 1 base and J lost 10, with 8 bases in between. This CDR3 region has 13 residues. Germline lookup yields CDR1 MGHDK and CDR2 SYGVNS. DNA of the CDR3: TGTGCCAGCAGTGAATCGGACTTCTCACCCCTCCACTTT. It codes for CASSESDFSPLHF.

This clone was picked up one time. This sequence joins TRBV19 and TRBJ1-2; D might be TRBD1 (6 bases). Trimming removed 1 base from V and 2 bases from J, with 14 bases in between. The CDR3 sequence is 16 residues long. Germline CDR1 reads LNHDA; CDR2 reads SQIVND (reference sequence). CDR3 protein: CASSIARSGANYGYTF. CDR3 bases: TGTGCCAGTAGTATAGCCCGATCAGGGGCGAACTATGGCTACACCTTC.

The J gene is TRBJ1-1, the V gene TRBV5-4, with a weak D call TRBD1 (5 bases). The CDR3 loop spans 14 amino acids. Trimming left V 4 bases short and J 1 base short, with 11 bases between. CDR1 is SGHNT, CDR2 YYREEE, per germline (reference sequence). The CDR3 spells CASSPKGPNTEAFF. The CDR3 region has the DNA TGTGCCAGCAGCCCTAAGGGGCCGAACACTGAAGCTTTCTTT.

The CDR3 bases are TGTGCCAGTACCACGGACTCTCGGGAGCCCCAGCATTTT. Protein product: CASTTDSREPQHF. The rearrangement uses TRBV19 and TRBJ1-5, with D uncertain. Germline values: CDR1 LNHDA, CDR2 SQIVND (reference sequence). The CDR3 spans 13 residues. V lost 7 bases and J lost 8, with 15 bases in between.

The table lists this clone with a few counts. This chain uses TRBV7-6 with TRBJ1-1; 7 bases align to TRBD1. J was trimmed by 4 bases and V by 3 bases; bases with no gene match: 8. The CDR3 totals 15 residues. Germline lookup yields CDR1 SGHVS and CDR2 FNYEAQ. Here the CDR3 reads CASSLYRGEGTEAFF. DNA for the CDR3: TGTGCCAGCAGCTTGTACAGGGGAGAGGGCACTGAAGCTTTCTTT.

V and J are TRBV6-1 and TRBJ1-5, with 8 positions matching TRBD1. This CDR3 region has 14 residues. The V gene end was trimmed by 2 bases and the J gene end by 7 bases; junction bases not matched to a gene: 4. CDR1 is MNHNS and CDR2 is SASEGT in the germline V gene. CDR3 in amino acids: CASSESGGLQPQHF. CDR3 sequence (DNA): TGTGCCAGCAGTGAATCAGGGGGCTTACAGCCCCAGCATTTT.

This chain uses TRBV15 with TRBJ1-2, with 7 bases that match TRBD1. This CDR3 is built from 16 residues. Germline V gives CDR1 LNHNV, CDR2 YYDKDF (reference sequence). V gave up 0 bases and J gave up 3 bases; unmatched junction bases: 7. The CDR3 DNA is TGTGCCACCAGCAGAGATCTAGGGGACAGCTACTATGGCTACACCTTC. Amino acid sequence: CATSRDLGDSYYGYTF.